Included here is one T cell receptor (beta chain) sequence, with context. Clones were read by immunoSEQ multiplex PCR, and TCRdb kept only the in-frame ones, dropping some. The sample yields about 110,000 clones, less than 85% seen once. The CDR3 has 13 amino acids. These data belong to a study of blood T cell repertoires in COVID-19. J is TRBJ1-2 and V is TRBV21-1. TRBV21-1 is designated a pseudogene. This sequence originates from a woman older than 75 with acute or convalescent COVID-19. The material sequenced was peripheral blood. The CDR3 loop is CASSTPYYYGYTF. The CDR3 nucleotides are TGTGCCAGCAGCACCCCTTACTACTATGGCTACACCTTC.